This TCR beta chain emerged from a study of post-analysis software for immune sequencing data (dated by TCRdb to about 2015). Concerning the study at large: The recorded disease courses included relapsing-remitting, secondary progressive and progressive-relapsing multiple sclerosis, and some patients had no subtype annotation. A subset of samples was prepared in parallel using single-end sample barcoding, then pooled and co-amplified after Illumina adapter ligation. The patient repertoires were set against 10 or so previously published healthy control repertoires from donors whose ages ranged from roughly 6 to 25 years.

From V the trimming removes 6 bases and from J it removes 0 bases, while the gene matches leave 4 bases of the junction unaccounted for. The CDR3 spans 15 residues, from the cysteine through the phenylalanine. Only the CDR3 DNA is retained, 45 bases long and in frame from the first base. The germline V gene yields MNHEY for CDR1 and SVGAGI for CDR2. Preparation of the library involved PCR. Sequencing used an Illumina HiSeq 2500. Unique molecular identifiers were incorporated into TCR beta cDNA libraries to reduce PCR and sequencing biases. Approximately 500,000 cDNA molecules were obtained for every 1 to 10 million input T cells, so each molecule roughly corresponded to one T cell. The patient libraries were prepared and sequenced with the same protocol used for the earlier healthy control dataset. Samples belonging to the same batch were prepared together, multiplexed and sequenced on a shared HiSeq lane. The paper's data handling went like this. MIGEC was used to process the raw barcoded reads, and molecular identifier groups with only a single read were discarded before consensus assembly and CDR3 extraction. VDJtools was used for post-analysis of the clonotype tables, with diversity normalized by down-sampling every dataset to the smallest sample size. To correct batch-related cross-sample contamination, repertoire overlap clustering matched CDR3 amino acid sequences but not nucleotide sequences. The public reads were quality trimmed at Q25 with fastp and then assembled into clones with MiXCR by TCRdb, keeping productive beta chains. Rows are unified per CDR3 protein, each entry keeping the most common DNA and genes. The V and J calls shown here were made by TCRdb, not taken from the authors' results. The sample contains about 200,000 distinct CDR3 sequences, 29% of them found a single time. The ten most abundant clones make up roughly 3.4% of the sample.

TCR beta repertoires were profiled from peripheral blood of over 10 young patients with multiple sclerosis to demonstrate the VDJtools post-analysis software. The multiple sclerosis patients were children and adolescents ranging in age from roughly 6 to 16 years. Of note for this clonotype: The clone's antigen remains unknown. No much larger clone is present one base from it, and per-base qualities are unavailable.

Study-level results and caveats: When samples were clustered directly using the F measure, samples prepared in the same batch co-clustered strongly, which prompted a batch-effect correction. Significantly higher frequencies in patients than in controls were found for roughly 5 TRBV segments, including TRBV5-6, TRBV5-1 and TRBV20-1. The multiple sclerosis patient group was slightly younger than the control group. Compared with controls, multiple sclerosis patients had significantly lower normalized Chao1 diversity, a finding suggesting substantial peripheral T-cell clonal expansion.

This receptor was taken from a girl under 18 with multiple sclerosis. Sequences were obtained from blood. This chain is built from TRBV6-5 and TRBJ2-3, with 9 bases in between that match TRBD2. CDR3 reads: CASRKAGGSTDTQYF. The nucleotide sequence is given as TGTGCCAGCAGGAAAGCGGGGGGTAGCACAGATACGCAGTATTTT.